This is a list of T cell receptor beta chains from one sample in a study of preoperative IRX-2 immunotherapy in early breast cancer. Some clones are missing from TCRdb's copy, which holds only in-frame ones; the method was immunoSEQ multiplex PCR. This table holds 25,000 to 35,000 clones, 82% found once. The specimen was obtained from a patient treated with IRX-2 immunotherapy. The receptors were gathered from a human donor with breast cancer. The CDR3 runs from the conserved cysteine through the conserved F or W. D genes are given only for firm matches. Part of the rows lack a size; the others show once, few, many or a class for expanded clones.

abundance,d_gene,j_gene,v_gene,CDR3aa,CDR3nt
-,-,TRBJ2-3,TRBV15,CATSRPLGRTPTDTQYF,TGTGCCACCAGCAGACCCCTTGGACGGACTCCCACAGATACGCAGTATTTT
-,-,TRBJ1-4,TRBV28,CASSFLKLAATNEKLFF,TGTGCCAGCAGTTTTTTGAAATTGGCTGCAACTAATGAAAAACTGTTTTTT
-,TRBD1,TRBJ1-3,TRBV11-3,CASSRDSYGNTIYF,TGTGCCAGCAGCCGGGACAGTTATGGAAACACCATATATTTT
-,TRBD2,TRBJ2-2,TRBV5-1,CASSIAGELTGELFF,TGCGCCAGCAGCATAGCGGGGGAGCTCACCGGGGAGCTGTTTTTT
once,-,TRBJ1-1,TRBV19,CASTQSALNTEAFF,TGTGCCAGTACCCAGAGTGCCCTGAACACTGAAGCTTTCTTT
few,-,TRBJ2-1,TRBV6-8,CASISRGDEQFF,TGTGCCAGCATCTCCCGCGGCGATGAGCAGTTCTTC
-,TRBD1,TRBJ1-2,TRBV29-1,CSVSTGVVGYTF,TGCAGCGTCTCAACAGGGGTAGTGGGCTACACCTTC
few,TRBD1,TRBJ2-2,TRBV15,CATSRAPQTGTGELFF,TGTGCCACCAGCAGAGCCCCGCAGACAGGGACCGGGGAGCTGTTTTTT
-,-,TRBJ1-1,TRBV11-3,CASSLGGRRGIRTEAFF,TGTGCCAGCAGCTTAGGAGGAAGGAGGGGAATTAGAACTGAAGCTTTCTTT
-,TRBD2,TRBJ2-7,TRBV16,CASSPRGGNSYEQYF,TGTGCCAGCAGCCCTCGGGGGGGTAACTCCTACGAGCAGTACTTC
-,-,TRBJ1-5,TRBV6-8,CASRTAGRGNQLQHF,TGTGCCAGCAGGACGGCGGGTCGTGGAAATCAGCTCCAGCATTTT
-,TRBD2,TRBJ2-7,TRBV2,CASSRRGLPTYYEQYF,TGTGCCAGCAGTCGGCGGGGGTTACCCACCTACTACGAGCAGTACTTC
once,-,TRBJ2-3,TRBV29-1,CSVTPQGLAGDTQYF,TGCAGCGTAACTCCCCAGGGCCTGGCGGGGGATACGCAGTATTTT
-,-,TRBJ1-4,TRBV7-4,CASSEAGATNEKLFF,TGTGCCAGCAGCGAAGCAGGGGCAACTAATGAAAAACTGTTTTTT
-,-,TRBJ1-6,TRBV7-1,CASSPGGTSPLHF,TGTGCCAGCAGCCCCGGGGGGACTTCACCCCTCCACTTT
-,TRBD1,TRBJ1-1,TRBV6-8,CASSVTGTGDTEAFF,TGTGCCAGCAGTGTAACCGGGACAGGGGACACTGAAGCTTTCTTT